The present T cell receptor (beta chain) was sequenced within a study of response to subunit inactivated influenza vaccine. Trimming shortened V by 2 bases and J by 7 bases, and 13 bases separated the two germline ends. This CDR3 spans 13 amino acids. Germline CDR1 and CDR2: SGDLS and YYNGEE. This clonotype was counted once. Each CDR3 protein gets one entry after TCRdb re-called the RT-PCR reads with MiXCR. The repertoire consists of about 540,000 distinct CDR3 sequences, with less than 25% occurring once and the leading ten covering around 2.8%. In addition, the sample was reused for a study of T cells expressing NK-cell markers. That study adds: Synthesis of TCR beta cDNA relied on 5'RACE template switching carrying UMIs. NKG2C+ dominant clonotype frequencies in 6 or 7 donors were roughly 1.0-7.5% of CD8+ T cells. Also leading the CD3+CD56-NKG2C+ fraction in several donors were these clonotypes.

This clonotype was sampled from a man aged 50 to 60 who received an inactivated influenza vaccine. V usage is TRBV9 and J usage is TRBJ2-7; tentatively, D is TRBD1 or TRBD2 (7 bases each). The sample in question was CD4+ T cells sorted from PBMCs, obtained roughly 13 days after vaccination. This CDR3 reads CASSVRGGGEQYF. In nucleotides, the CDR3 is TGTGCCAGCAGCGTCAGGGGGGGAGGAGAGCAGTACTTC. Complete variable domain (other parts from reference TRBV9 and TRBJ2-7): DSGVTQTPKHLITATGQRVTLRCSPRSGDLSVYWYQQSLDQGLQFLIQYYNGEERAKGNILERFSAQQFPDLHSELNLSSLELGDSALYFCASSVRGGGEQYFGPGTRLTVT.